These 20 T cell receptor beta chains came from one sample sequenced in a study of CD8+CD57+ T cells in acquired aplastic anemia. Patients picked for sequencing had shown CD8+CD57+ cell expansion detected by flow cytometry. Genomic DNA, the template, was used for profiling of the TCR beta VDJ and CDR3. TCRdb fed the reads into MiXCR, producing one record per CDR3 protein. The sample consists of 300,000 or so distinct CDR3 sequences, roughly 59% of them appearing once. The sample taken for sequencing was sorted CD4+, CD8+, or CD8+CD57+ T cells (not recorded which) from PBMCs. These receptors were obtained from a human donor with aplastic anemia.

The J gene is TRBJ1-6, the V gene TRBV5-1; D remains unclear. Germline loops: CDR1 SGHRS, CDR2 YFSETQ. The CDR3 is 16 amino acids. V was shortened by 0 bases and J by 2 bases, with 9 bases between the two germline ends. CDR3: CASSLGSGTYNSPLHF. The CDR3 DNA sequence: TGCGCCAGCAGCTTGGGTTCCGGGACCTATAATTCACCCCTCCACTTT.

V is TRBV19 and J is TRBJ2-3, with TRBD2 identical over 11 bases. V lost 11 bases, J lost 3 bases, and 16 bases stayed unmatched. Germline V gene sequence: CDR1 LNHDA, CDR2 SQIVND (reference sequence). This CDR3 comprises 17 residues. The chain's CDR3 is CASTRALAGGFTDTQYF. CDR3 nucleotides: TGTGCCTCGACCAGGGCCCTAGCGGGGGGTTTTACAGATACGCAGTATTTT.

A few counts support this clonotype. V usage is TRBV10-3 and J usage is TRBJ2-7; maybe TRBD2 (6 bases). CDR1 and CDR2 from the germline V gene are ENHRY and SYGVKD. CDR3 length equals 16 residues. Trimming took 0 bases from V and 1 from J, leaving 13 bases between them. The CDR3 DNA reads TGTGCCATCAGTGAGTCGGCGCGGGATCGATCCTACGAGCAGTACTTC. It encodes CAISESARDRSYEQYF.

This clonotype was observed at least ten times. The chain is built from TRBV5-6 and TRBJ2-5; D not resolved. Trimming shortened V by 2 bases and J by 3 bases, and 20 bases separated the two germline ends. This CDR3 comprises 17 residues. Germline V gene data show CDR1 as SGHDT and CDR2 as YYEEEE. CDR3 DNA sequence: TGTGCCAGCAGCTTTGGGTTCCTTAAGAGCCAAAAAGAGACCCAGTACTTC. It codes for CASSFGFLKSQKETQYF.

There are a few counts of this clonotype. The chain couples TRBV5-1 to TRBJ2-3; no clear D. Germline V gives CDR1 SGHRS, CDR2 YFSETQ. The CDR3 is made up of 13 amino acids. The V end was cut by 0 bases, the J end by 4 bases, with 6 bases between. The CDR3 coding sequence is TGCGCCAGCAGCTTGGGTGATTCAGATACGCAGTATTTT. This gives the protein CASSLGDSDTQYF. Using reference TRBV5-1 and TRBJ2-3 for the parts outside the CDR3, the full variable domain is KAGVTQTPRYLIKTRGQQVTLSCSPISGHRSVSWYQQTPGQGLQFLFEYFSETQRNKGNFPGRFSGRQFSNSRSEMNVSTLELGDSALYLCASSLGDSDTQYFGPGTRLTVL.

The chain couples TRBV24-1 to TRBJ2-3, with 7 nucleotides matching TRBD1. Per germline, CDR1 KGHDR and CDR2 SFDVKD. The CDR3 is made up of 12 amino acids. The V and J ends lost 4 bases and 7 bases, in that order; junction bases with no gene match: 1. The CDR3 is CATSEQGNTQYF. In DNA form, the CDR3 reads TGTGCCACCAGTGAACAGGGGAATACGCAGTATTTT.

This chain joins TRBV2 and TRBJ2-1, with D perhaps TRBD1 (6 bases). Between the trimmed V and J ends, which lost 4 bases and 4 bases, there was a span of 11 bases. Per germline, CDR1 SNHLY and CDR2 FYNNEI. The CDR3 is 14 residues long. The CDR3 region is CASSGSGEYNEQFF. The DNA of the CDR3 is TGTGCCAGCAGTGGGTCAGGGGAGTACAATGAGCAGTTCTTC.

The chain uses TRBV29-1 and TRBJ2-7, with 9 bases lining up with TRBD2. The CDR3 length is 15 residues. V gave up 2 bases and J gave up 2 bases; unmatched junction bases: 7. From germline, CDR1 is SQVTM and CDR2 ANQGSEA. In DNA, the CDR3 is TGCAGCGTTGAATCTAGCGGGGACAAACCCTACGAGCAGTACTTC. This codes for CSVESSGDKPYEQYF.

This clonotype was observed many times. The chain links TRBV2 to TRBJ2-5; D may correspond to TRBD1 or TRBD2 (5 bases each). Germline V lookup: CDR1 SNHLY, CDR2 FYNNEI. The CDR3 extends over 14 amino acids. The ends were cut back, 6 bases at V and 2 bases at J, with 13 bases in the middle. DNA of the CDR3: TGTGCCAGCAGGCCAGTCAGGGAGCAAGAGACCCAGTACTTC. It encodes CASRPVREQETQYF.

The gene calls are TRBV7-9 and TRBJ2-3; D is unclear. The CDR3 sequence is 14 residues long. From germline, CDR1 is SEHNR and CDR2 FQNEAQ (reference sequence). Trimming stripped 5 bases from V and 0 bases from J, with 9 bases between. CDR3 nucleotide sequence: TGTGCCAGCAGCGGGCCGGCGAGCACAGATACGCAGTATTTT. The encoded protein is CASSGPASTDTQYF.

V and J are TRBV10-3 and TRBJ2-6; unclear D gene. The CDR3 has 12 residues. V shed 3 bases and J shed 4 bases, with 1 base lying between them. Germline CDR1 reads ENHRY; CDR2 reads SYGVKD. The chain's CDR3 is CAISEGANVLTF. The CDR3 nucleotides read TGTGCCATCAGTGAAGGGGCCAACGTCCTGACTTTC.

The chain has TRBV20-1 and TRBJ1-5; D is uncertain. The CDR3 length is 12 residues. The germline V gene has CDR1 DFQATT and CDR2 SNEGSKA (reference sequence). V gave up 6 bases and J gave up 0 bases, with 6 bases separating them. The chain's CDR3 is CSATHSNQPQHF. The CDR3 DNA sequence: TGCAGTGCCACACATAGCAATCAGCCCCAGCATTTT.

To note about this clonotype: Since the CDR3 does not end with the conserved phenylalanine or tryptophan, this likely comes from a read error. Because the CDR3's place on the DNA is in doubt, the DNA is left out and the CDR3 is given as listed by TCRdb. The CDR3 sequence: CASSLAGGRSA. The V gene is TRBV5-8, the J gene TRBJ1-3; the table's D call, TRBD1, was not checked against the DNA. Both ends counted, the CDR3 spans 11 residues. Germline loops: CDR1 SGHTS, CDR2 YDEGEE.

The genes are TRBV11-3 and TRBJ2-2; TRBD2 agrees at 8 bases. Germline CDR1 reads SGHNT; CDR2 reads YENEEA. The CDR3 runs 17 residues. Trimming cost V 2 bases and J 0 bases; bases outside gene matches: 5. In DNA form, the CDR3 reads TGTGCCAGCAGCTTAACTAGCGGAGCTTCGAACACCGGGGAGCTGTTTTTT. It specifies CASSLTSGASNTGELFF.

This clonotype was recorded at least ten times. The chain is built from TRBV5-8 and TRBJ2-1; TRBD1 or TRBD2 may be the D gene (7 bases each). The germline V gene encodes CDR1 SGHTS and CDR2 YDEGEE. The CDR3 is 16 residues long. The V end was cut by 4 bases, the J end by 0 bases, with 14 bases between. DNA for the CDR3: TGTGCCAGCAGCGTGGGAGGGGGCGGCTCCTACAATGAGCAGTTCTTC. It encodes CASSVGGGGSYNEQFF. Combining the CDR3 with reference TRBV5-8 and TRBJ2-1 gives the whole variable domain EAGVTQSPTHLIKTRGQQATLRCSPISGHTSVYWYQQALGLGLQFLLWYDEGEERNRGNFPPRFSGRQFPNYSSELNVNALELEDSALYLCASSVGGGGSYNEQFFGPGTRLTVL.

The rearrangement links TRBV9 to TRBJ2-7, with a tentative D call TRBD1 (5 bases). The germline V gene has CDR1 SGDLS and CDR2 YYNGEE. V gave up 4 bases and J gave up 0 bases, with 11 bases separating them. The CDR3 is 14 amino acids. This CDR3 is CASSLQVNSYEQYF. CDR3 in DNA: TGTGCCAGCAGCCTACAGGTAAACTCCTACGAGCAGTACTTC.

This clonotype was counted once. The chain combines TRBV7-8 with TRBJ2-1; 16 bases match TRBD2. The J segment lost 5 bases and the V segment lost 5 bases, leaving 12 bases of the junction unmatched. There are 19 residues in the CDR3. Germline V gene sequence: CDR1 SGHVS, CDR2 FQNEAQ. DNA for the CDR3: TGTGCCAGCAGCCTCGGGACTAGCGGGGGGGACCCCCACAACAATGAGCAGTTCTTC. It yields the protein CASSLGTSGGDPHNNEQFF.

This clonotype was seen many times. The V call is TRBV5-1, the J call TRBJ2-2, with D uncertain. The length of the CDR3 is 14 residues. The V end lost 0 bases, the J end lost 1 base, and 4 bases lay between the germline ends. The germline V gene has CDR1 SGHRS and CDR2 YFSETQ. In nucleotides, the CDR3 is TGCGCCAGCAGCTTGGGGGAGAACACCGGGGAGCTGTTTTTT. Protein sequence: CASSLGENTGELFF.

This clonotype was detected ten times or more. The gene calls are TRBV6-1 and TRBJ2-7, with 9 bases aligning to TRBD1. CDR1 is MNHNS and CDR2 is SASEGT in the germline V gene. The J segment lost 2 bases and the V segment lost 3 bases, leaving 2 bases of the junction unmatched. This CDR3 is 14 amino acids long. CDR3 loop: CASSDTGGPYEQYF. CDR3 bases: TGTGCCAGCAGTGACACAGGGGGCCCCTACGAGCAGTACTTC.

V and J are TRBV4-2 and TRBJ1-2; a weak D match, TRBD1 (5 bases). This CDR3 has 15 residues. In germline, CDR1 is LGHNA, CDR2 YNFKEQ. The V end was cut by 0 bases, the J end by 5 bases, with 13 bases between. The CDR3 is CASSQEGRQMYGYTF. The CDR3 DNA reads as TGTGCCAGCAGCCAAGAGGGCAGACAGATGTATGGCTACACCTTC.